Listed below are T cell receptor beta chains from one sample, sequenced in a study of spatial heterogeneity in lung cancer. TCRdb re-called the 5' RACE reads with MiXCR, one entry per CDR3 protein. The sample holds around 40,000 distinct CDR3 sequences, around 5.5% seen once. The sequences come from PBMCs, collected at surgery. The receptor source for this set is a male donor with early-stage non-small cell lung cancer. Both conserved end residues are part of each CDR3. A D gene is named only where the DNA matches it firmly. Clone size is stated in some rows and not others, as once, few, many or a class when expanded.

cdr3_length: 16; d_call: NA; v_call: TRBV10-3; clone_size: many; j_call: TRBJ1-1; cdr3_nt: TGTGCCATCAGTGAGTCTAGAGCGGGGGGGAACACTGAAGCTTTCTTT; cdr3_aa: CAISESRAGGNTEAFF
cdr3_length: 12; d_call: NA; v_call: TRBV6-5; clone_size: many; j_call: TRBJ1-1; cdr3_nt: TGTGCCAGCAGTGACCAGAGACTAAGCGCTTTCTTT; cdr3_aa: CASSDQRLSAFF
cdr3_length: 14; d_call: NA; v_call: TRBV5-1; clone_size: few; j_call: TRBJ2-3; cdr3_nt: TGCGCCAGCAGCCGAGGACCATCGGCGGATACGCAGTATTTT; cdr3_aa: CASSRGPSADTQYF
cdr3_length: 16; d_call: TRBD2; v_call: TRBV7-2; clone_size: many; j_call: TRBJ2-1; cdr3_nt: TGTGCCAGCAGCTTAGATGGGACTAGCCGGGGACGTGAGCAGTTCTTC; cdr3_aa: CASSLDGTSRGREQFF
cdr3_length: 15; d_call: NA; v_call: TRBV7-2; clone_size: many; j_call: TRBJ2-7; cdr3_nt: TGTGCCAGCAGCTTATCGACGGTAAGCTCCTACGAGCAGTACTTC; cdr3_aa: CASSLSTVSSYEQYF
cdr3_length: 15; d_call: NA; v_call: TRBV11-2; clone_size: few; j_call: TRBJ2-7; cdr3_nt: TGTGCCAGCAGCCGATTGACCGGGCCAGGCTACGAGCAGTACTTC; cdr3_aa: CASSRLTGPGYEQYF
cdr3_length: 14; d_call: NA; v_call: TRBV7-2; clone_size: many; j_call: TRBJ1-2; cdr3_nt: TGTGCCAGCAGCTCCCGACAGGCGAACTATGGCTACACCTTC; cdr3_aa: CASSSRQANYGYTF
cdr3_length: 14; d_call: TRBD2; v_call: TRBV27; clone_size: many; j_call: TRBJ2-7; cdr3_nt: TGTGCCAGTCGGGAGGCCCTGGGGGTAGGGGAGCAGTACTTC; cdr3_aa: CASREALGVGEQYF
cdr3_length: 11; d_call: NA; v_call: TRBV6-5; clone_size: NA; j_call: TRBJ2-1; cdr3_nt: TGTGCCAGCAGGGGCCTTCATGAGCAGTTCTTC; cdr3_aa: CASRGLHEQFF
cdr3_length: 13; d_call: NA; v_call: TRBV3-1; clone_size: many; j_call: TRBJ2-7; cdr3_nt: TGTGCCAGCAGCCTGGCCCAGGACTACGAGCAGTACTTC; cdr3_aa: CASSLAQDYEQYF
cdr3_length: 14; d_call: NA; v_call: TRBV19; clone_size: NA; j_call: TRBJ1-2; cdr3_nt: TGTGCCAGTAGTTTCCGGAGAGCTAACTATGGCTACACCTTC; cdr3_aa: CASSFRRANYGYTF
cdr3_length: 14; d_call: NA; v_call: TRBV20-1; clone_size: NA; j_call: TRBJ1-2; cdr3_nt: TGCAGTGCGGAGGGGGGAAATTATAACTATGGCTACACCTTC; cdr3_aa: CSAEGGNYNYGYTF
cdr3_length: 14; d_call: NA; v_call: TRBV21-1; clone_size: many; j_call: TRBJ2-7; cdr3_nt: TGTGCCAGCAGCAAAGTGCCGACCGCCTCCGAGCAGTACTTC; cdr3_aa: CASSKVPTASEQYF
cdr3_length: 15; d_call: NA; v_call: TRBV7-2; clone_size: many; j_call: TRBJ1-1; cdr3_nt: TGTGCCAGCAGCCCTCACGCCGGGGGCGGCACTGAAGCTTTCTTT; cdr3_aa: CASSPHAGGGTEAFF
cdr3_length: 15; d_call: NA; v_call: TRBV4-2; clone_size: few; j_call: TRBJ2-2; cdr3_nt: TGTGCCAGCAGCCAAGAGATTAGAGGGGCCGGGGAGCTGTTTTTT; cdr3_aa: CASSQEIRGAGELFF
cdr3_length: 13; d_call: NA; v_call: TRBV12-3/TRBV12-4; clone_size: few; j_call: TRBJ2-1; cdr3_nt: TGTGCCAGCAGAACCGGGGTGGGCAATGAGCAGTTCTTC; cdr3_aa: CASRTGVGNEQFF
cdr3_length: 14; d_call: NA; v_call: TRBV7-9; clone_size: few; j_call: TRBJ2-7; cdr3_nt: TGTGCCAGCAGCAAGGTGGGCAGTTCCTACGAGCAGTACTTC; cdr3_aa: CASSKVGSSYEQYF
cdr3_length: 15; d_call: NA; v_call: TRBV7-9; clone_size: few; j_call: TRBJ1-1; cdr3_nt: TGTGCCAGCAGCTGGGCCCGCTTGATGAACACTGAAGCTTTCTTT; cdr3_aa: CASSWARLMNTEAFF
cdr3_length: 15; d_call: TRBD1; v_call: TRBV11-2; clone_size: many; j_call: TRBJ2-3; cdr3_nt: TGTGCCAGCAGCTTAGATTGGACAGGGTCAGATACGCAGTATTTT; cdr3_aa: CASSLDWTGSDTQYF
cdr3_length: 12; d_call: NA; v_call: TRBV28; clone_size: many; j_call: TRBJ2-4; cdr3_nt: TGTGCCAGCAGCTTCAGGGGAAACATTCAGTACTTC; cdr3_aa: CASSFRGNIQYF
cdr3_length: 15; d_call: TRBD1; v_call: TRBV7-9; clone_size: few; j_call: TRBJ2-5; cdr3_nt: TGTGCCAGCAGCTTAATGGGACAGGGGGGAGAGACCCAGTACTTC; cdr3_aa: CASSLMGQGGETQYF
cdr3_length: 18; d_call: NA; v_call: TRBV4-2; clone_size: many; j_call: TRBJ2-7; cdr3_nt: TGTGCCAGCAGCCAAGATGAAGGTCGGAGGGACAACTCCTACGAGCAGTACTTC; cdr3_aa: CASSQDEGRRDNSYEQYF
cdr3_length: 13; d_call: NA; v_call: TRBV20-1; clone_size: many; j_call: TRBJ2-7; cdr3_nt: TGCAGTGCTAGTCTGACCGGGTCTCGGGAGCAGTACTTC; cdr3_aa: CSASLTGSREQYF
cdr3_length: 12; d_call: NA; v_call: TRBV6-5; clone_size: medium-sized; j_call: TRBJ1-5; cdr3_nt: TGTGCCAGCAGTTACCCGGGGCAGCCCCAGCATTTT; cdr3_aa: CASSYPGQPQHF
cdr3_length: 14; d_call: NA; v_call: TRBV5-6; clone_size: few; j_call: TRBJ2-5; cdr3_nt: TGTGCCAGCAGCGGAGGGGTCGTGGGGGAGACCCAGTACTTC; cdr3_aa: CASSGGVVGETQYF
cdr3_length: 17; d_call: TRBD1; v_call: TRBV7-9; clone_size: NA; j_call: TRBJ2-7; cdr3_nt: TGTGCCAGCAGCCCCCGCCTGGGACAGCATCACGACTACGAGCAGTACTTC; cdr3_aa: CASSPRLGQHHDYEQYF
cdr3_length: 13; d_call: NA; v_call: TRBV2; clone_size: NA; j_call: TRBJ1-5; cdr3_nt: TGTGCCAGCACGGAAATCTCCAATCAGCCCCAGCATTTT; cdr3_aa: CASTEISNQPQHF
cdr3_length: 14; d_call: NA; v_call: TRBV27; clone_size: medium-sized; j_call: TRBJ2-7; cdr3_nt: TGTGCCAGCAGTTTAGGCCTGGGCTCCTACGAGCAGTACTTC; cdr3_aa: CASSLGLGSYEQYF
cdr3_length: 17; d_call: TRBD1; v_call: TRBV27; clone_size: many; j_call: TRBJ2-2; cdr3_nt: TGTGCCAGCAGTTTATCGTTTGGACAGGGTCCCACCGGGGAGCTGTTTTTT; cdr3_aa: CASSLSFGQGPTGELFF
cdr3_length: 13; d_call: NA; v_call: TRBV11-2; clone_size: many; j_call: TRBJ1-5; cdr3_nt: TGTGCCAGCAGCTTCGGGGGGAGTCAGCCCCAGCATTTT; cdr3_aa: CASSFGGSQPQHF
cdr3_length: 14; d_call: TRBD2; v_call: TRBV7-2; clone_size: many; j_call: TRBJ2-7; cdr3_nt: TGTGCCAGCAGCTCCCATTGGGGGGGGGTCGAGCAGTACTTC; cdr3_aa: CASSSHWGGVEQYF
cdr3_length: 14; d_call: TRBD1; v_call: TRBV4-2; clone_size: medium-sized; j_call: TRBJ1-1; cdr3_nt: TGTGCCAGCAGCCAAGAACCAGGGGGCACTGAAGCTTTCTTT; cdr3_aa: CASSQEPGGTEAFF
cdr3_length: 15; d_call: TRBD2; v_call: TRBV5-1; clone_size: few; j_call: TRBJ2-1; cdr3_nt: TGCGCCAGCAGCTTGGTAGCGGGGGGGATGAATGAGCAGTTCTTC; cdr3_aa: CASSLVAGGMNEQFF
cdr3_length: 14; d_call: NA; v_call: TRBV5-1; clone_size: many; j_call: TRBJ1-1; cdr3_nt: TGCGCCAGCAGCTTGTTTTACGATACCACTGAAGCTTTCTTT; cdr3_aa: CASSLFYDTTEAFF
cdr3_length: 15; d_call: NA; v_call: TRBV27; clone_size: NA; j_call: TRBJ2-6; cdr3_nt: TGTGCCAGCAGTTACACTCACTCTGGGGCCAACGTCCTGACTTTC; cdr3_aa: CASSYTHSGANVLTF
cdr3_length: 14; d_call: NA; v_call: TRBV7-3; clone_size: NA; j_call: TRBJ2-1; cdr3_nt: TGTGCCAGCAGCTTAAGCACCAACAGAAATGAGCAGTTCTTC; cdr3_aa: CASSLSTNRNEQFF
cdr3_length: 14; d_call: NA; v_call: TRBV12-3/TRBV12-4; clone_size: NA; j_call: TRBJ1-3; cdr3_nt: TGTGCCAGCAGTCCAGGGTTAAATGGAAACACCATATATTTT; cdr3_aa: CASSPGLNGNTIYF
cdr3_length: 15; d_call: NA; v_call: TRBV11-2; clone_size: NA; j_call: TRBJ2-5; cdr3_nt: TGTGCCAGCAGCCTAGGACCGCTGACCCAGGGGACCCAGTACTTC; cdr3_aa: CASSLGPLTQGTQYF
cdr3_length: 15; d_call: NA; v_call: TRBV7-2; clone_size: few; j_call: TRBJ2-3; cdr3_nt: TGTGCCAGCAGCCCTCGGGACTCCTACACAGATACGCAGTATTTT; cdr3_aa: CASSPRDSYTDTQYF
cdr3_length: 12; d_call: NA; v_call: TRBV2; clone_size: many; j_call: TRBJ2-4; cdr3_nt: TGTGCCAGCAGCCCTGAGGGGGGCATTCAGTACTTC; cdr3_aa: CASSPEGGIQYF